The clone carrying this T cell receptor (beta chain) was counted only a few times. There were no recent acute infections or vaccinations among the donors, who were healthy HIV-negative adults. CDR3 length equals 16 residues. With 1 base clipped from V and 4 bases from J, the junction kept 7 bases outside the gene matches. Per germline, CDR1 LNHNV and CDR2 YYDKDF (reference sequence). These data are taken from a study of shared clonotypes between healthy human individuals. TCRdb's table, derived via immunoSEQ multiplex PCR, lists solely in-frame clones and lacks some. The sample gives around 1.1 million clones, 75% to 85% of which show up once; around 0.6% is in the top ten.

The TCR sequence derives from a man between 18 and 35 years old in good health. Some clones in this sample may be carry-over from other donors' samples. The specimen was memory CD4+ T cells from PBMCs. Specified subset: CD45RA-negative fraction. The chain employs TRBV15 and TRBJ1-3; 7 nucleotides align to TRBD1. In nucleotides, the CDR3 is TGTGCCACCAGCAGAGGGTTCCGGACAGGAGGAAACACCATATATTTT. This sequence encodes CATSRGFRTGGNTIYF. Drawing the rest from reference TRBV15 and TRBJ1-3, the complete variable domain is DAMVIQNPRYQVTQFGKPVTLSCSQTLNHNVMYWYQQKSSQAPKLLFHYYDKDFNNEADTPDNFQSRRPNTSFCFLDIRSPGLGDTAMYLCATSRGFRTGGNTIYFGEGSWLTVV.